This TCR beta chain was documented in a study of T cell responses to AZD1222 COVID-19 vaccine (dated by TCRdb to the early 2020s). In terms of the full investigation: AZD1222 recipients whose second dose came at about 4 weeks and those whose second dose came at about 12 weeks were combined into one group, since spike-specific TCR depth and breadth did not differ between the two schedules. Enrollment into the trials was organized by age into subgroups of 18-55, 56-69 and 70-plus years, and those subgroups contained roughly 150, 30 and 60 TCR-sequenced participants, respectively. A total of 230 to 250 trial participants underwent TCR sequencing, of whom 207 received two doses of AZD1222 and about 25 received two doses of the MenACWY control vaccine.

Paper-wide results and their limitations: CD4 TCRs associated with the vaccine covered the entire spike protein, and the dominant responses were in regions 160-218 and 743-854. Because no day 14 peak-response samples were available, the repertoires could be characterized only after the peak T cell response. In the small 56-69-year group, the increase in depth fell short of significance, most likely because of low power. After two AZD1222 doses, both the breadth and the depth of spike-specific TCRs were significantly higher than at day 0 and than in MenACWY recipients. Conclusions about previously exposed vaccinees are limited, since just five or six AZD1222 recipients were seropositive for SARS-CoV-2 at baseline. Epitopes outside the regions mutated in the B.1.351 and B.1.1.7 variants were reportedly recognized by nearly half of the unique spike-specific TCRs. Participants were mostly white British, with more females than males. The authors suggested clonal diversity may have been underestimated.

The sample holds one count of this clone. Its binding antigen is unknown. No base quality information exists; no much larger clone differs at one position. The label giving this sample's time point can be read as: baseline before first vaccination. Vaccinee samples were obtained from the UK trials COV001 and COV002, which included a single-blind randomized controlled phase 2/3 trial of AZD1222 (ChAdOx1 nCoV-19) in healthy adults. For TCRbeta chain sequencing, PBMC samples from trial participants were taken at day 0 and at day 28 after the second dose. The CDR3 regions of human TCRbeta chains were subjected to immunosequencing. As for the authors' bioinformatics: Repertoire TCRs were checked for matches against a reference library of SARS-CoV-2-specific TCRs that had been generated using the MIRA antigen-specificity platform. Breadth meant the fraction of unique TCRs that were SARS-CoV-2-associated, whereas depth meant the fraction of total T cells that were SARS-CoV-2-associated. Each spike-specific TCR was assigned to its reactive spike region and to a CD4 or CD8 class using the MIRA data. Log10-transformed breadth and depth values were compared by one-way ANOVA with Sidak's multiple comparisons tests. Held by TCRdb, this immuneACCESS table contains in-frame sequences only and omits some clones. Under half of the omission traces to an unresolved V gene where checked; the cause of the rest is unknown. V and J calls and clone size are as listed in that table; D and trimming were resolved from the DNA. This sample holds about 140,000 clones; 85% to 95% were observed only once. The ten largest clones add up to about 1.5% of the sample.

Sequences were derived from peripheral blood, sampled on day 0 of AZD1222 vaccination. The TCR comes from an adult in good health.

The DNA sequence is TGCGCCAGCACCCCCCCGGGGGGAGGTACTGAAGCTTTCTTT. Translated, this gives CASTPPGGGTEAFF. The chain is made from TRBV5-1 and TRBJ1-1; TRBD1 is perhaps the D gene, given 5 matching bases. V is pared back by 6 bases and J by 5 bases, with 17 bases lying between the germline termini. From the cysteine up to the phenylalanine, the CDR3 has a length of 14 residues. Only the CDR3 DNA is retained, 42 bases long and in frame from the first base. CDR1 SGHRS and CDR2 YFSETQ were looked up in the germline V gene.